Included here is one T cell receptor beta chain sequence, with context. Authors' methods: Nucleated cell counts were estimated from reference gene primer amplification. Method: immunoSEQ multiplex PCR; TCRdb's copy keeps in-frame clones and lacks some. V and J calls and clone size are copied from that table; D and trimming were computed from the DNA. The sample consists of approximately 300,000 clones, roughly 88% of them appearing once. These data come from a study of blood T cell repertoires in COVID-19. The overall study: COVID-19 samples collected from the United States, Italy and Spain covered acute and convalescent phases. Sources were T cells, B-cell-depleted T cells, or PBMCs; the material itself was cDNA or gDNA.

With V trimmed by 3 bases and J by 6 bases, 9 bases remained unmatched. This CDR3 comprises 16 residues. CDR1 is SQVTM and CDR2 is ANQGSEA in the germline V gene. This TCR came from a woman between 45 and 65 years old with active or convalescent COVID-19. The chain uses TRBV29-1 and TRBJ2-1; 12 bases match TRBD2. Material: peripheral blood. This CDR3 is CSVDLASGGASNEQFF. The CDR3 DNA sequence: TGCAGCGTTGATTTAGCTAGCGGGGGGGCCTCCAATGAGCAGTTCTTC.